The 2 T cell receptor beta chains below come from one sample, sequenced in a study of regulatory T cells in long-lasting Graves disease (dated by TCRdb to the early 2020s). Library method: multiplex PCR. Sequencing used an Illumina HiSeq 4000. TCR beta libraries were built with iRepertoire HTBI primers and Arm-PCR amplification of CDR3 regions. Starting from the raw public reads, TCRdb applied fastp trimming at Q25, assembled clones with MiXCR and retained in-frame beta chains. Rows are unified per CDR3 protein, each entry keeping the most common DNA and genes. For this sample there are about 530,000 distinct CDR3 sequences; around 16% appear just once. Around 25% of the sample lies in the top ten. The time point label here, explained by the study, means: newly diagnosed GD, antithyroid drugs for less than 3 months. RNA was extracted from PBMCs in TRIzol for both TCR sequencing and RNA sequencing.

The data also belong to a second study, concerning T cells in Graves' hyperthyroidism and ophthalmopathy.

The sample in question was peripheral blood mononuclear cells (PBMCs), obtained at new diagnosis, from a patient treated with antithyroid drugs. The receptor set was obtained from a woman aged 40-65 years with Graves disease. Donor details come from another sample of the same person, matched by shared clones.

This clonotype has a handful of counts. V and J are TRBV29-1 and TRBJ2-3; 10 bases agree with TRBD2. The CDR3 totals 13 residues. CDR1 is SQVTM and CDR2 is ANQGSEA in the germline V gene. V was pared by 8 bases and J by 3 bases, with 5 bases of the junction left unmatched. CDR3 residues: CSKASGGTDTQYF. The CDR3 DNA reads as TGCAGCAAGGCTAGCGGGGGTACAGATACGCAGTATTTT.

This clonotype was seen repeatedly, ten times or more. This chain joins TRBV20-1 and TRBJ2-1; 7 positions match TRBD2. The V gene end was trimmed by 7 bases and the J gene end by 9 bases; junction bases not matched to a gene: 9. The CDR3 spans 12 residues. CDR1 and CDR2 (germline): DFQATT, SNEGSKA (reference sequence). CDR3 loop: CSVRGVAGEQFF. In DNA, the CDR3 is TGCAGTGTCCGGGGGGTAGCTGGTGAGCAGTTCTTC.